This TCR beta chain came from a study of T cells in localized non-small cell lung cancer. As concerns this clone: Its cognate antigen is unknown.

The study's findings and limits: Appearance in adjacent lung was seen for a median about 59 of the top 100 tumor clones. Greater blood T cell density accompanied longer overall survival.

Using immunoSEQ multiplex PCR, the repertoire was profiled, and TCRdb retains in-frame clones only, with some absent. The sample shows under 20,000 clones, over 75% of them seen only once. Germline CDR1 reads LNHDA; CDR2 reads SQIVND (reference sequence). Trimming took 9 bases from V and 3 from J, leaving 14 bases between them. CDR3 size: 13 residues. The gene calls are TRBV19 and TRBJ1-2; D unclear. This TCR was sampled from a man aged 40-75 years with stage I lung adenocarcinoma. Material: peripheral blood, obtained before any cancer treatment. CDR3 protein: CASDDGRDYGYTF. The CDR3 nucleotides read TGTGCCAGCGATGACGGACGAGACTATGGCTACACCTTC.